This TCR beta chain derives from a study of blood T cell repertoires in COVID-19. TCRdb's table, derived via immunoSEQ multiplex PCR, lists solely in-frame clones and lacks some. The sample lists 150,000 to 200,000 clones; 90% were seen once. There are 15 residues in the CDR3. Germline V gene sequence: CDR1 SGHRS, CDR2 YFSETQ. V lost 4 bases to trimming and J lost 3 bases, with 17 bases between them. This receptor was taken from a man aged 45 to 65 with acute or convalescent COVID-19. Input material: peripheral blood. The rearrangement joins TRBV5-1 to TRBJ2-7, with a weak D call TRBD2 (6 bases). The CDR3 DNA reads as TGCGCCAGCAGCCCCGGGGTAGCGGCCAACTACGAGCAGTACTTC. This sequence encodes CASSPGVAANYEQYF.